A single T cell receptor beta chain is shown here with its context. The CDR3 sequence is 14 residues long. In germline, CDR1 is SGHNT, CDR2 YYREEE (reference sequence). The V and J ends lost 2 bases and 4 bases respectively, with 11 bases between them. Original handling: Cell counts per sample came from amplifying reference gene primers. Clones were sequenced by immunoSEQ multiplex PCR, and TCRdb holds only the in-frame ones, with some missing. V, J and clone size were drawn from that table, and D and trimming were deduced from the DNA. The data hold tens of thousands of clones, with roughly 87% observed a single time. This specimen comes from a study of blood T cell repertoires in COVID-19. Study-level information: The United States, Italy and Spain were the sources of the acute and convalescent COVID-19 samples.

Sequencing was carried out using peripheral blood. The V call is TRBV5-4, the J call TRBJ2-3, with D possibly TRBD2 on 5 matching bases. This receptor was identified in a man between 50 and 59 years old with COVID-19, enrolled during active disease. CDR3 nucleotide sequence: TGTGCCAGCAGCTTACGGACTGGGTCAGATACGCAGTATTTT. As protein: CASSLRTGSDTQYF.